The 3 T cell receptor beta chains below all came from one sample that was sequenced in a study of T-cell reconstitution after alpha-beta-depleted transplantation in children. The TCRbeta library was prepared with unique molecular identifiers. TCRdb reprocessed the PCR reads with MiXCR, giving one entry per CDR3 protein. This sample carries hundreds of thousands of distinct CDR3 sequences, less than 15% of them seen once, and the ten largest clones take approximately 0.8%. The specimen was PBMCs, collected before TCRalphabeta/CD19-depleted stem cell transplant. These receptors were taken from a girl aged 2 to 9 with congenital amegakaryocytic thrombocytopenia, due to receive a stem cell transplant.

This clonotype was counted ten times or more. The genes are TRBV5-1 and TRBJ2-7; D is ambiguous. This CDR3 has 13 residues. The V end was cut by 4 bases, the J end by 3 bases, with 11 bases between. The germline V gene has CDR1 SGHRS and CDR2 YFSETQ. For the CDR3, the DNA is TGCGCCAGCAGCCCAGACGGAAACTACGAGCAGTACTTC. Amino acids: CASSPDGNYEQYF.

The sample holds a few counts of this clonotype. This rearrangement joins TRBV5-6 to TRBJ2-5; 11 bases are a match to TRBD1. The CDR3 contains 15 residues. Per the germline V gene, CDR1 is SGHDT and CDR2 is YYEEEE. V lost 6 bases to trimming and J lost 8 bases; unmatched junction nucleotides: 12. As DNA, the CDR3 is TGTGCCAGCACCATTGGTGGACAGGGGGCATTTACCCAGTACTTC. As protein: CASTIGGQGAFTQYF.

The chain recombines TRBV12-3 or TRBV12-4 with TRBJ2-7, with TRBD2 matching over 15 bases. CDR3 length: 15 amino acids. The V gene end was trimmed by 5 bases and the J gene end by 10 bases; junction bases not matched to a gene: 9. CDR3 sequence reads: CASSPFGTSGRRQYF. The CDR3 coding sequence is TGTGCCAGCAGTCCGTTCGGGACTAGCGGGAGGAGACAGTACTTC.